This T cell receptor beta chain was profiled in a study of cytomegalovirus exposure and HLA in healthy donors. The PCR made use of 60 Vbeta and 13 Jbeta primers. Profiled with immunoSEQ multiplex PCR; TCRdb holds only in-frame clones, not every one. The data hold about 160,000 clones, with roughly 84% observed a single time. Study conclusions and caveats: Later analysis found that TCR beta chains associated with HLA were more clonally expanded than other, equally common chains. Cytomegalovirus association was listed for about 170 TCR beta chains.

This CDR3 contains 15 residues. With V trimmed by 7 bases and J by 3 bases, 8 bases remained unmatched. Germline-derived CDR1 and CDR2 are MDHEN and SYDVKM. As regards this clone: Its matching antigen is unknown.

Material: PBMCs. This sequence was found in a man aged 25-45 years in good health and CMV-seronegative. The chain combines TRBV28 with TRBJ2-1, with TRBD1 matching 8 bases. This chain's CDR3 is CASTSFDRGYNEQFF. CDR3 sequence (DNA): TGTGCCAGCACATCCTTTGACAGGGGCTACAATGAGCAGTTCTTC.